This passage covers 26 T cell receptor beta chains from one sample sequenced in a study of technical replicates of blood from several donors. Using immunoSEQ multiplex PCR, the repertoire was profiled, and TCRdb retains in-frame clones only, with some absent. The repertoire consists of more than 60,000 clones, with over 90% occurring once and the leading ten covering roughly 0.26%. The sequenced sample was T cells isolated from PBMCs. These receptors were obtained from a human donor in good health.

The genes are TRBV28 and TRBJ2-7, with 7 bases lining up with TRBD2. Per the germline V gene, CDR1 is MDHEN and CDR2 is SYDVKM. Germline trimming cut 3 bases from V and 5 bases from J; bases unmatched to any gene: 19. The CDR3 length is 18 residues. The CDR3 DNA reads TGTGCCAGCAGTTTTCTCTTTAGGGATAAAGCGGGAAATCACGAGCAGTACTTC. Protein sequence: CASSFLFRDKAGNHEQYF.

This chain links TRBV19 with TRBJ1-1; possibly TRBD1 for D (5 bases). Germline V gene sequence: CDR1 LNHDA, CDR2 SQIVND (reference sequence). V was trimmed by 4 bases and J by 1 base, leaving 13 bases between them. This CDR3 region has 15 residues. The CDR3 DNA reads as TGTGCCAGTAGTACTATTACTACAGGGAACACTGAAGCTTTCTTT. The encoded protein is CASSTITTGNTEAFF.

The chain uses TRBV5-4 and TRBJ2-5; 7 positions match TRBD1. This CDR3 spans 16 amino acids. Trimming cost V 2 bases and J 2 bases; bases outside gene matches: 9. The germline gives CDR1 SGHNT, CDR2 YYREEE (reference sequence). Here the CDR3 reads CASSFRQGWQQETQYF. In DNA form, the CDR3 reads TGTGCCAGCAGCTTCCGACAGGGCTGGCAGCAAGAGACCCAGTACTTC. Drawing the rest from reference TRBV5-4 and TRBJ2-5, the complete variable domain is ETGVTQSPTHLIKTRGQQVTLRCSSQSGHNTVSWYQQALGQGPQFIFQYYREEENGRGNFPPRFSGLQFPNYSSELNVNALELDDSALYLCASSFRQGWQQETQYFGPGTRLLVL.

The chain employs TRBV27 and TRBJ1-1; 8 bases fit TRBD1. Unmatched junction bases numbered 8, after V lost 1 base and J lost 1 base. Germline CDR1 MNHEY, CDR2 SMNVEV (reference sequence). The CDR3 spans 17 residues. The CDR3 reads CASSLWGRGPGNTEAFF. The CDR3 bases are TGTGCCAGCAGTTTATGGGGCAGGGGGCCTGGGAACACTGAAGCTTTCTTT.

This clone was counted a single time. V usage is TRBV6-4 and J usage is TRBJ1-6; D call uncertain. V dropped 6 bases and J dropped 0 bases, with 15 bases sitting between them. The CDR3 contains 17 residues. Germline CDR1 and CDR2: MRHNA and SNTAGT. In DNA, the CDR3 is TGTGCCAGCAGAGACGGAACAGCAAGCTCCTATAATTCACCCCTCCACTTT. Its protein is CASRDGTASSYNSPLHF.

The chain recombines TRBV19 with TRBJ1-5, with D perhaps matching TRBD1 (5 bases). The length of the CDR3 is 17 residues. The germline gives CDR1 LNHDA, CDR2 SQIVND (reference sequence). Trimming shortened V by 3 bases and J by 0 bases, and 15 bases separated the two germline ends. CDR3 sequence: CASSMGRVGDSNQPQHF. CDR3 sequence (DNA): TGTGCCAGTAGTATGGGCAGGGTAGGTGATAGCAATCAGCCCCAGCATTTT.

This clone is a singleton in its sample. This sequence joins TRBV29-1 and TRBJ2-1; 9 bases line up with TRBD2. Germline V gene sequence: CDR1 SQVTM, CDR2 ANQGSEA. V was pared by 3 bases and J by 0 bases, with 9 bases of the junction left unmatched. CDR3 length: 17 amino acids. CDR3 loop: CSVDRLVTSGSYNEQFF. DNA of the CDR3: TGCAGCGTTGACCGACTGGTGACTAGCGGCTCCTACAATGAGCAGTTCTTC.

The chain links TRBV19 to TRBJ1-2; 7 nucleotides align to TRBD1. Losses at the gene ends were 10 bases for V and 3 bases for J; bases not matched to a gene: 8. The CDR3 runs 13 residues. The germline V gene encodes CDR1 LNHDA and CDR2 SQIVND (reference sequence). CDR3 sequence (DNA): TGTGCCACCATAAACAGGGGTGACTATGGCTACACCTTC. As protein: CATINRGDYGYTF.

The gene calls are TRBV9 and TRBJ2-3; 12 bases align to TRBD2. Unmatched junction bases numbered 5, after V lost 3 bases and J lost 3 bases. The V gene's germline CDR1 is SGDLS and CDR2 YYNGEE. The CDR3 has 16 residues. In nucleotides, the CDR3 is TGTGCCAGCAGCGAGAGTCTAGCGGGGGGGACAGATACGCAGTATTTT. This encodes CASSESLAGGTDTQYF. Variable domain in full (rest from reference TRBV9 and TRBJ2-3): DSGVTQTPKHLITATGQRVTLRCSPRSGDLSVYWYQQSLDQGLQFLIQYYNGEERAKGNILERFSAQQFPDLHSELNLSSLELGDSALYFCASSESLAGGTDTQYFGPGTRLTVL.

The V gene is TRBV28, the J gene TRBJ2-7; TRBD1 might be the D (6 bases). Germline V gene data show CDR1 as MDHEN and CDR2 as SYDVKM. The CDR3 has 16 amino acids. V lost 6 bases, J lost 2 bases, and 20 bases lay in between. CDR3 nucleotide sequence: TGTGCCAGCAGCTTCCTTCCGGGACACCCAACCTACGAGCAGTACTTC. Translating it yields CASSFLPGHPTYEQYF.

This clone was counted a single time. CDR3 in amino acids: CASSLAGARTEAFF. CDR3 in DNA: TGTGCCAGCAGCTTAGCAGGGGCAAGGACTGAAGCTTTCTTT. The chain couples TRBV11-1 to TRBJ1-1; TRBD1 is a possible D gene (5 bases). Looked up from germline, CDR1 is SGHAT and CDR2 is FQDESV (reference sequence). The CDR3 totals 14 residues. Trimming removed 0 bases at V and 5 bases at J, with 10 bases between.

V gene TRBV12-5 combines with J gene TRBJ2-3; TRBD2 matches 15 bases. Per the germline V gene, CDR1 is LGHNT and CDR2 is FRNRAP. V lost 5 bases to trimming and J lost 8 bases; unmatched junction nucleotides: 5. CDR3 size: 15 residues. CDR3 DNA sequence: TGTGCTAGTGGTAAGGGACTAGCGGGGGGAGGTACGCAGTATTTT. Its translation is CASGKGLAGGGTQYF.

The rearrangement joins TRBV6-1 to TRBJ1-2, with D perhaps TRBD1 (6 bases). The ends were cut back, 4 bases at V and 4 bases at J, with 13 bases in the middle. Germline values: CDR1 MNHNS, CDR2 SASEGT. The CDR3 is made up of 14 amino acids. CDR3 in amino acids: CASSVRGSGYGYTF. The CDR3 DNA is TGTGCCAGCAGTGTCAGGGGATCTGGCTATGGCTACACCTTC.

The J gene is TRBJ1-5, the V gene TRBV2; weak D call: TRBD1 (5 bases). V was shortened by 4 bases and J by 5 bases, with 9 bases between the two germline ends. The CDR3 contains 13 residues. Germline CDR1 is SNHLY and CDR2 is FYNNEI. The CDR3 nucleotides are TGTGCCAGCAGTGGGGGGGGTGATCAGCCCCAGCATTTT. Its translation: CASSGGGDQPQHF.

The chain carries TRBV10-3 and TRBJ2-1; 9 bases fit TRBD2. The V gene end was trimmed by 8 bases and the J gene end by 5 bases; junction bases not matched to a gene: 7. There are 14 residues in the CDR3. Germline V lookup: CDR1 ENHRY, CDR2 SYGVKD. CDR3 nucleotide sequence: TGTGCCATCCTTGGGACTAGCAGCAACAATGAGCAGTTCTTC. Translation gives CAILGTSSNNEQFF.

V is TRBV9 and J is TRBJ1-2; TRBD1 matches at 11 bases. Germline-derived CDR1 and CDR2 are SGDLS and YYNGEE. This CDR3 has 14 residues. V lost 2 bases and J lost 7; bases outside the gene matches: 4. The CDR3 region has the DNA TGTGCCAGCAGCGTGGGACAGGGGGTGAGTGGCTACACCTTC. Protein: CASSVGQGVSGYTF. The entire variable domain, with the rest obtained from reference TRBV9 and TRBJ1-2, is as follows: DSGVTQTPKHLITATGQRVTLRCSPRSGDLSVYWYQQSLDQGLQFLIQYYNGEERAKGNILERFSAQQFPDLHSELNLSSLELGDSALYFCASSVGQGVSGYTFGSGTRLTVV.

J is TRBJ1-2 and V is TRBV6-5, with TRBD1 as a possible D gene (6 bases). From germline, CDR1 is MNHEY and CDR2 SVGAGI. V shed 8 bases and J shed 4 bases, with 14 bases lying between them. CDR3 length: 13 residues. The DNA of the CDR3 is TGTGCCAGCGGTAGGGACAAATCCTATGGCTACACCTTC. This translates into CASGRDKSYGYTF.

The chain joins TRBV6-4 to TRBJ2-2; D ambiguous. The V end lost 1 base, the J end lost 3 bases, and 6 bases lay between the germline ends. This CDR3 region has 14 residues. Looked up from germline, CDR1 is MRHNA and CDR2 is SNTAGT. The CDR3 sequence is CASSDWAYTGELFF. CDR3 in DNA: TGTGCCAGCAGTGACTGGGCCTACACCGGGGAGCTGTTTTTT.

This chain connects TRBV29-1 to TRBJ1-2; unclear D gene. Between the trimmed V and J ends, which lost 5 bases and 2 bases, there was a span of 9 bases. The CDR3 contains 12 residues. The germline V gene encodes CDR1 SQVTM and CDR2 ANQGSEA. CDR3 region: CSVRDENYGYTF. DNA of the CDR3: TGCAGCGTTCGAGATGAGAACTATGGCTACACCTTC.

The chain joins TRBV10-1 to TRBJ2-5; 10 bases line up with TRBD2. Germline CDR1 is WNHNN and CDR2 is SYGVQD (reference sequence). The CDR3 contains 13 residues. Unmatched junction bases numbered 2, after V lost 6 bases and J lost 4 bases. The CDR3 here is CASSTSGIETQYF. DNA of the CDR3: TGCGCCAGCAGCACTAGCGGGATAGAGACCCAGTACTTC.

CDR3 amino acids: CASSELGQGVNSPLHF. In DNA, the CDR3 is TGTGCCAGCAGTGAGTTAGGACAGGGGGTCAATTCACCCCTCCACTTT. The chain links TRBV6-1 to TRBJ1-6, with 10 bases that match TRBD1. This CDR3 contains 16 residues. Per the germline V gene, CDR1 is MNHNS and CDR2 is SASEGT. After removal of 3 bases from V and 7 bases from J, the junction contained 6 bases not matched to a gene.

The V gene is TRBV7-9, the J gene TRBJ1-1, with 7 bases fitting TRBD1. The CDR3 runs to 15 residues. Looked up from germline, CDR1 is SEHNR and CDR2 is FQNEAQ (reference sequence). The trim removed 3 bases at V and 1 base at J, leaving 5 bases unmatched. The CDR3 DNA reads TGTGCCAGCAGCTTCTCCGGGACAGCGAACACTGAAGCTTTCTTT. Its protein is CASSFSGTANTEAFF.

The chain joins TRBV9 to TRBJ2-7; 9 bases line up with TRBD1. Trimming removed 3 bases from V and 6 bases from J; junction bases left unmatched: 7. Germline V CDR1 and CDR2: SGDLS, YYNGEE. This CDR3 comprises 14 residues. The chain's CDR3 is CASSARQGGSEQYF. CDR3 in DNA: TGTGCCAGCAGCGCCCGACAGGGGGGATCCGAGCAGTACTTC.

This chain uses TRBV18 with TRBJ2-3, with 10 bases identical to TRBD2. CDR1 and CDR2 from the germline V gene are KGHSH and LQKENI. With V trimmed by 3 bases and J by 6 bases, 6 bases remained unmatched. The CDR3 consists of 15 residues. The CDR3 DNA reads as TGTGCCAGCTCACCCCTTAGCGGGAGGATGGATACGCAGTATTTT. The encoded protein is CASSPLSGRMDTQYF.

A remark on this clone: Different DNA sequences within this sample yield the same CDR3. CDR3 bases: TGTGCCAGCAGCTTAGGGGGGGCTGAAGCTTTCTTT. Its protein product is CASSLGGAEAFF. The chain uses TRBV7-9 and TRBJ1-1; D is possibly TRBD1 (5 bases). V lost 1 base, J lost 6 bases, and 6 bases lay in between. Germline V gene lookup returns CDR1 SEHNR and CDR2 FQNEAQ (reference sequence). The CDR3 has 12 amino acids.

The chain combines TRBV9 with TRBJ2-1; 14 bases map to TRBD2. Germline CDR1 SGDLS, CDR2 YYNGEE. CDR3 length: 15 amino acids. The trim removed 0 bases at V and 10 bases at J, leaving 3 bases unmatched. The CDR3 DNA reads TGTGCCAGCAGCGTAGGACTAGCGGGAGGGGGCGAGCAGTTCTTC. It is translated as CASSVGLAGGGEQFF.